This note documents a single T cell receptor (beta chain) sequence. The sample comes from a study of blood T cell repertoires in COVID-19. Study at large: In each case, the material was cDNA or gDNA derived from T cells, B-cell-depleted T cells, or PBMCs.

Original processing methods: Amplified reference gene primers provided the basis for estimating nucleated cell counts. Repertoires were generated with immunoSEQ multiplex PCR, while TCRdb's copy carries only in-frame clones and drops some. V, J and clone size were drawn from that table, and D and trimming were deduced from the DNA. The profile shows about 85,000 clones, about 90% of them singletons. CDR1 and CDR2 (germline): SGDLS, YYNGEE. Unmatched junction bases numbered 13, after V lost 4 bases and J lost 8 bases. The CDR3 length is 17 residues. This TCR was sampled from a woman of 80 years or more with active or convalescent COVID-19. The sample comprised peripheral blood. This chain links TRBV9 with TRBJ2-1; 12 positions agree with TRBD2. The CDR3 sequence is CASSPRLAGDLPDEQFF. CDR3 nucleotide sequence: TGTGCCAGCAGCCCCCGACTAGCGGGAGACCTTCCCGATGAGCAGTTCTTC.